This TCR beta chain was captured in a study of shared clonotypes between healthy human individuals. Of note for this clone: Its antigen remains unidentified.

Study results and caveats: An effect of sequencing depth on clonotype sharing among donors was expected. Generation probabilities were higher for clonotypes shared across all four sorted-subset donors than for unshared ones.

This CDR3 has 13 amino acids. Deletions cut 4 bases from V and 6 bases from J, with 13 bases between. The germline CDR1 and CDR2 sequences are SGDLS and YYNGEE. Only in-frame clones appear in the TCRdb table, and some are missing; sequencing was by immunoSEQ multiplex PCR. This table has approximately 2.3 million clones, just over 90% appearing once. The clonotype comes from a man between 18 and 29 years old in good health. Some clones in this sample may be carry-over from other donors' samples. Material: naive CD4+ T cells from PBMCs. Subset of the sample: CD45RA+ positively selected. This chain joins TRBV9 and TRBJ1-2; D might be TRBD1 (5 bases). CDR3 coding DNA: TGTGCCAGCAGCACCCCCGGGACGGATGGCTACACCTTC. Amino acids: CASSTPGTDGYTF.